This entry lists 26 T cell receptor beta chains sequenced from one sample in a study of tissue T cells after allogeneic stem cell transplantation. Indicated time point: mouse harvest day 7 after allogeneic transplant. The graft held 10^6 splenic CD5+ T cells and 10^7 T-cell-depleted bone marrow cells. The repertoire was sequenced with immunoSEQ multiplex PCR; TCRdb's copy has only in-frame clones and lacks some. The table has several thousand clones, about 47% seen once. Sequenced material: gut tissue. The receptors here all came from a female BALB/c mouse given C57BL/6 T cells with graft-versus-host disease after an allogeneic hematopoietic cell transplant.

About this clone: Mouse names are used for the genes. The DNA ends 1 residue before the CDR3 does, and the rest of the CDR3 is filled in from the germline J gene. This chain uses TRBV3 with TRBJ2-1; D is unclear. Trimming took 2 bases from V and 4 from J, leaving 6 bases between them. Germline assignment: CDR1 SNHLY and CDR2 FYNGKV (reference sequence). This CDR3 spans 13 amino acids. The sequenced part of the CDR3 DNA is TGTGCCAGCAGCTTACGCCAGTATGCTGAGCAGTTC. It translates to CASSLRQYAEQF. Given in full, the CDR3 is CASSLRQYAEQFF.

This clone was seen only a few times. Mouse gene names and germline throughout. The read terminates 1 residue before the CDR3 end, so the remaining end is supplied by the germline J gene. The V call is TRBV12-2, the J call TRBJ2-3, with TRBD1 identical over 7 bases. This CDR3 contains 13 residues. Germline V gene sequence: CDR1 SGHLS, CDR2 HYDKME. Unmatched junction bases numbered 3, after V lost 2 bases and J lost 5 bases. The CDR3 bases that were read are TGTGCCAGCTCTCCCGGGGACAGAGAAACGCTGTAT. Its translation is CASSPGDRETLY. The complete CDR3 protein is CASSPGDRETLYF.

As concerns this clone: Germline and genes: mouse. The read ends 1 residue before the CDR3 terminus; that terminus is restored from the germline J gene. Other DNA sequences in this specimen translate into the identical CDR3. The genes are TRBV26 and TRBJ1-2; D call uncertain. The CDR3 is made up of 13 amino acids. Looked up from germline, CDR1 is KGHPV and CDR2 is FQNQEV (reference sequence). The ends were cut back, 4 bases at V and 0 bases at J, with 6 bases in the middle. CDR3 DNA, as far as it was read: TGTGCCAGCAGTCCTACGGCAAACTCCGACTACACC. Translating gives CASSPTANSDYT. The entire CDR3 is CASSPTANSDYTF.

Comment on this clone: All gene names here are mouse names. The sequence runs out 1 residue before the end of the CDR3; the remainder is reconstructed from the germline J gene. J is TRBJ1-2 and V is TRBV3, with a tentative D call TRBD1 (6 bases). V was pared by 5 bases and J by 2 bases, with 9 bases between. The CDR3 totals 13 residues. CDR1 is SNHLY and CDR2 is FYNGKV in the germline V gene (reference sequence). CDR3 amino acids: CASSVQGNSDYTF. The sequenced CDR3 bases are TGTGCCAGCAGCGTCCAGGGGAACTCCGACTACACC.

A word on this clone: Genes here carry mouse names. The read ends 1 residue before the CDR3 terminus; that terminus is restored from the germline J gene. The chain carries TRBV26 and TRBJ2-1, with D perhaps given as TRBD1 or TRBD2 (6 bases each). Trimming removed 0 bases from V and 2 bases from J, with 8 bases in between. The CDR3 is 15 residues long. Germline values: CDR1 KGHPV, CDR2 FQNQEV (reference sequence). CDR3: CASSLSGGDYAEQFF. Incomplete CDR3 DNA: TGTGCCAGCAGTCTGTCTGGGGGCGACTATGCTGAGCAGTTC. Supplemented by reference TRBV26 and TRBJ2-1, the full variable domain reads NSKVIQTPRYLVKGQGQKAKMRCIPEKGHPVVFWYQQNKNNEFKFLINFQNQEVLQQIDMTEKRFSAECPSNSPCSLEIQSSEAGDSALYLCASSLSGGDYAEQFFGPGTRLTVL.

A word on this clone: Germline and genes here are mouse. The read finishes 1 residue shy of the CDR3 end, and the germline J gene is used to complete it. This rearrangement joins TRBV5 to TRBJ2-3, with 12 bases fitting TRBD2. Per the germline V gene, CDR1 is LGHNA and CDR2 is YNLKQL (reference sequence). V lost 2 bases, J lost 3 bases, and 6 bases stayed unmatched. This CDR3 comprises 17 residues. CDR3 DNA (partial): TGTGCCAGCAGCCAAAAGACTGGGGGGGCTAGGGCAGAAACGCTGTAT. Translation gives CASSQKTGGARAETLY. Given in full, the CDR3 is CASSQKTGGARAETLYF.

As for this clone: The genes and germline here are from mouse. The CDR3 is cut off 1 residue early in the read; its end comes from the germline J gene. The V gene is TRBV26, the J gene TRBJ1-1; TRBD1 matches 11 bases. J was trimmed by 0 bases and V by 3 bases; bases with no gene match: 3. The CDR3 is 16 amino acids. In germline, CDR1 is KGHPV, CDR2 FQNQEV (reference sequence). The CDR3 bases that were read are TGTGCCAGCAGTCTAGGGACAGGGGGGCCAAACACAGAAGTCTTC. Its translation: CASSLGTGGPNTEVF. The complete CDR3 protein is CASSLGTGGPNTEVFF.

This clone has more than one count but fewer than ten. All gene names here are mouse names. The CDR3 extends 1 residue past the end of the read, so its final part is completed from the germline J gene. The J gene is TRBJ2-7, the V gene TRBV5; 13 bases line up with TRBD2. V lost 4 bases and J lost 4; bases outside the gene matches: 7. Looked up from germline, CDR1 is LGHNA and CDR2 is YNLKQL (reference sequence). The CDR3 sequence is 16 residues long. The CDR3 region is CASSPRTGGAPYEQYF. The part of the CDR3 DNA that was read is TGTGCCAGCAGCCCCCGGACTGGGGGGGCGCCGTATGAACAGTAC.

This clone came up a few times. Gene labels here are mouse ones. The observed sequence ends 1 residue before the CDR3 terminus, with the missing tail filled in from the germline J gene. The chain recombines TRBV16 with TRBJ2-7; the D is unclear. Trimming took off 1 base at V and 2 bases at J, with 3 bases between the two ends. The CDR3 covers 12 residues. Germline CDR1 and CDR2: SGHSA and FRNQAP. The CDR3 reads CASSLVAYEQYF. The DNA read from the CDR3 is TGTGCAAGCAGCTTAGTGGCCTATGAACAGTAC.

As to this clone: Mouse gene names apply. The CDR3 region is CASSFSPDTQYF. The DNA read from the CDR3 is TGTGCCAGCAGTTTCAGTCCAGACACCCAGTAC. The chain has TRBV14 and TRBJ2-5; D is undetermined. The CDR3 end is not reached by the read, which stops 1 residue before it; the germline J gene fills it in. V was cut by 1 base and J by 5 bases, with 5 bases left in between. Germline V gene data show CDR1 as SGHDT and CDR2 as FRDEAV. CDR3 length: 12 amino acids.

As to this clone: Any gene name here is a mouse gene name. The CDR3 goes on 1 residue after the read ends, and that part is filled in from the germline J gene. The J gene is TRBJ1-2, the V gene TRBV19; tentative D call: TRBD1 (5 bases). V lost 5 bases, J lost 0 bases, and 8 bases lay in between. CDR3 length equals 13 residues. Per germline, CDR1 FNHDT and CDR2 SITEND (reference sequence). The part of the CDR3 DNA that was read is TGTGCCAGCAGCACGACAGCAAACTCCGACTACACC. This sequence encodes CASSTTANSDYT. The entire CDR3 protein is CASSTTANSDYTF.

Worth noting for this clone: The genes and germline here are from mouse. Coverage ceases 1 residue before the CDR3 finishes, and the germline J gene fills in the end. V is TRBV12-1 and J is TRBJ1-3; TRBD1 aligns across 7 bases. J gave up 2 bases and V 4 bases, and 4 bases lay outside the gene matches. This CDR3 is 14 amino acids long. CDR1 is SGHSN and CDR2 is HYEKVE in the germline V gene. The CDR3: CASSRTGAGNTLYF. The covered CDR3 bases are TGTGCCAGCTCCCGTACAGGGGCTGGAAATACGCTCTAT.

On this clone: The gene names given are mouse names. The observed sequence ends 1 residue before the CDR3 terminus, with the missing tail filled in from the germline J gene. The gene calls are TRBV26 and TRBJ2-5, with D possibly matching TRBD1 (5 bases). Trimming took 6 bases from V and 0 from J, leaving 10 bases between them. The CDR3 loop spans 14 amino acids. The V gene's germline CDR1 is KGHPV and CDR2 FQNQEV (reference sequence). The CDR3 is CASSRQLNQDTQYF. The sequenced CDR3 bases are TGTGCCAGCAGCCGACAGCTTAACCAAGACACCCAGTAC. Together with reference TRBV26 and TRBJ2-5, the CDR3 gives the full variable domain: NSKVIQTPRYLVKGQGQKAKMRCIPEKGHPVVFWYQQNKNNEFKFLINFQNQEVLQQIDMTEKRFSAECPSNSPCSLEIQSSEAGDSALYLCASSRQLNQDTQYFGPGTRLLVL.

Comments on this clone: The listed genes are named as in mouse. The DNA ends 1 residue before the CDR3 does, and the rest of the CDR3 is filled in from the germline J gene. This chain joins TRBV12-2 and TRBJ1-3; TRBD1 matches 8 bases. V lost 6 bases and J lost 2; bases outside the gene matches: 2. Germline values: CDR1 SGHLS, CDR2 HYDKME. The CDR3 loop spans 13 amino acids. CDR3 bases read: TGTGCCAGCAAGGACAGGGCTGGAAATACGCTCTAT. As protein: CASKDRAGNTLY. The whole CDR3 is CASKDRAGNTLYF.

As regards this clone: Gene names are the mouse ones. The read halts 1 residue ahead of the CDR3 end, with the missing end drawn from the germline J gene. V is TRBV23 and J is TRBJ2-7. The CDR3 spans 13 residues. Per the germline V gene, CDR1 is KGHTA and CDR2 is FQNQQP. CDR3 region: CSSSETASYEQYF. The part of the CDR3 DNA that was read is TGCTCCAGCAGTGAGACGGCCTCCTATGAACAGTAC.

As regards this clone: Gene names are the mouse ones. The read ends 1 residue shy of where the CDR3 ends; the end is completed using the germline J gene. Other nucleotide sequences in the sample specify the same CDR3. The J gene is TRBJ1-4, the V gene TRBV16; D gene unclear. The V gene lost 0 bases and the J gene lost 3 bases, with 5 bases spanning the gap. Germline CDR1 and CDR2: SGHSA and FRNQAP. CDR3 length: 14 amino acids. The CDR3 loop is CASSLETTNERLFF. CDR3 DNA (partial): TGTGCAAGCAGCTTAGAAACAACCAACGAAAGATTATTT.

The sample holds a few counts of this clone. The junction shows a germline mismatch at one end, possibly a read error. Gene names denote mouse genes. The CDR3 end falls 1 residue outside the read, so it is completed with the germline J gene. This sequence joins TRBV15 and TRBJ1-1, with D possibly matching TRBD1 (6 bases). Germline CDR1 reads SGHND; CDR2 reads FRSKSL. CDR3 length equals 12 residues. CDR3 DNA, as far as it was read: TGTGCCAGCAGTTTAGGGGACACCGAAGTCTTC. This translates into CASSLGDTEVF. The full CDR3 reads CASSLGDTEVFF.

The sample holds a few counts of this clone. The germline and genes are mouse ones. The read terminates 1 residue before the CDR3 end, so the remaining end is supplied by the germline J gene. The chain couples TRBV26 to TRBJ2-7; D is unclear. Trimming stripped 3 bases from V and 3 bases from J, with 3 bases between. The CDR3 runs 11 residues. Germline V CDR1 and CDR2: KGHPV, FQNQEV (reference sequence). CDR3 DNA, as far as it was read: TGTGCCAGCAGTCTCCACTATGAACAGTAC. Translation gives CASSLHYEQY. The CDR3, in full, reads CASSLHYEQYF.

On this clone: Genes here carry mouse names. Read data end 1 residue before the CDR3 end; the end is taken from the germline J gene. The V and J genes are TRBV5 and TRBJ2-3; D is perhaps TRBD2 (7 bases). The germline CDR1 and CDR2 sequences are LGHNA and YNLKQL (reference sequence). V was pared by 2 bases and J by 0 bases, with 15 bases between. This CDR3 has 17 residues. This CDR3 reads CASSQTRGAYSAETLYF. The CDR3 bases that were read are TGTGCCAGCAGCCAAACCCGGGGGGCTTATAGTGCAGAAACGCTGTAT.

With regard to this clone: These gene names are mouse names. The CDR3 extends 1 residue past the end of the read, so its final part is completed from the germline J gene. This chain joins TRBV26 and TRBJ2-7, with 9 bases identical to TRBD2. CDR3 length equals 13 residues. Germline CDR1 is KGHPV and CDR2 is FQNQEV (reference sequence). The V segment lost 3 bases and the J segment 5 bases; nucleotides outside the gene matches: 2. The CDR3 sequence is CASSLLGGDEQYF. Partial CDR3 DNA: TGTGCCAGCAGTCTCCTGGGGGGGGATGAACAGTAC. Drawing the rest from reference TRBV26 and TRBJ2-7, the complete variable domain is NSKVIQTPRYLVKGQGQKAKMRCIPEKGHPVVFWYQQNKNNEFKFLINFQNQEVLQQIDMTEKRFSAECPSNSPCSLEIQSSEAGDSALYLCASSLLGGDEQYFGPGTRLTVL.

Comments on this clone: The gene names given are mouse names. With the read ending 1 residue before the CDR3 end, the germline J gene is used to fill in that end. The chain joins TRBV26 to TRBJ1-1; D ambiguous. Trimming shortened V by 2 bases and J by 2 bases, and 9 bases separated the two germline ends. Germline lookup yields CDR1 KGHPV and CDR2 FQNQEV (reference sequence). The CDR3 spans 14 residues. CDR3 DNA, as far as it was read: TGTGCCAGCAGTCTGAGCAGGTCCAACACAGAAGTCTTC. This translates into CASSLSRSNTEVF. The CDR3 in full is CASSLSRSNTEVFF.

A note on this clone: Mouse names are used for the genes. The read finishes 1 residue shy of the CDR3 end, and the germline J gene is used to complete it. The rearrangement uses TRBV26 and TRBJ1-1; 11 bases match TRBD1. Germline lookup yields CDR1 KGHPV and CDR2 FQNQEV (reference sequence). The junction had 0 bases not matched to a gene; V was cut back by 6 bases and J by 0 bases. The CDR3 has 14 residues. Here the CDR3 reads CASRGQGANTEVFF. Incomplete CDR3 DNA: TGTGCCAGCAGGGGACAGGGGGCAAACACAGAAGTCTTC.

A note on this clone: The gene names here belong to mouse. The CDR3 end is not reached by the read, which stops 1 residue before it; the germline J gene fills it in. J is TRBJ2-5 and V is TRBV1; 10 nucleotides line up with TRBD1. This CDR3 comprises 14 residues. Germline V CDR1 and CDR2: NSQYPW, LRSPGD (reference sequence). The trim removed 4 bases at V and 6 bases at J, leaving 4 bases unmatched. This chain's CDR3 is CTCSGTGGMDTQYF. The CDR3 DNA, read in part, is TGCACCTGCAGTGGGACAGGGGGTATGGACACCCAGTAC. Full variable domain (rest looked up from reference TRBV1 and TRBJ2-5): VTLLEQNPRWRLVPRGQAVNLRCILKNSQYPWMSWYQQDLQKQLQWLFTLRSPGDKEVKSLPGADYLATRVTDTELRLQVANMSQGRTLYCTCSGTGGMDTQYFGPGTRLLVL.

For this clone: The gene names given are mouse names. The read ends 1 residue early relative to the CDR3; the germline J gene fills the gap. The rearrangement joins TRBV26 to TRBJ2-3; TRBD1 is a possible D gene (5 bases). Germline V lookup: CDR1 KGHPV, CDR2 FQNQEV (reference sequence). V shed 2 bases and J shed 0 bases, with 6 bases lying between them. This CDR3 comprises 14 residues. The CDR3 is CASSLPGSAETLYF. The sequenced part of the CDR3 DNA is TGTGCCAGCAGTCTGCCAGGGAGTGCAGAAACGCTGTAT.

This clone turned up a few times. The listed genes are named as in mouse. The DNA ends 1 residue before the CDR3 does, and the rest of the CDR3 is filled in from the germline J gene. This chain uses TRBV13-3 with TRBJ2-4; D gene uncertain. The germline V gene encodes CDR1 NNHDY and CDR2 SYVADS. This CDR3 has 14 amino acids. The V gene lost 0 bases and the J gene lost 0 bases, with 5 bases spanning the gap. CDR3 loop: CASSDDFSQNTLYF. The DNA read from the CDR3 is TGTGCCAGCAGTGATGACTTTAGTCAAAACACCTTGTAC.

With respect to this clone: Gene names follow the mouse nomenclature. Partial CDR3 DNA: TGTGGTGCTAGGGAGACAGGGGGCAATTCGCCCCTCTAC. Translated: CGARETGGNSPLY. The full CDR3 reads CGARETGGNSPLYF. The rearrangement uses TRBV20 and TRBJ1-6; TRBD1 aligns across 10 bases. The CDR3 end falls 1 residue outside the read, so it is completed with the germline J gene. TRBJ1-6 is designated an ORF whose function remains uncertain. Trimming removed 0 bases from V and 7 bases from J; junction bases left unmatched: 0. CDR1 GFQATS and CDR2 STVNSAI come from the germline V gene. CDR3 length: 14 amino acids.